The 12 T cell receptor beta chains below were found in one sample sequenced in a study of spatial heterogeneity in lung cancer. One entry per CDR3 protein, called by TCRdb with MiXCR from the 5' RACE reads. The profile shows about 15,000 distinct CDR3 sequences, 6.3% of them singletons. As for time point: blood at routine non-recurrence follow-up after resection. The sample consisted of PBMCs, taken at follow-up. The receptors were sampled from a male donor with early-stage non-small cell lung cancer.

This clonotype was counted at least ten times. The chain carries TRBV5-6 and TRBJ2-2; unclear D gene. The CDR3 extends over 16 amino acids. Trimming took 1 base from V and 0 from J, leaving 10 bases between them. The germline V gene has CDR1 SGHDT and CDR2 YYEEEE. The chain's CDR3 is CASSLSAATNTGELFF. In DNA form, the CDR3 reads TGTGCCAGCAGCTTGTCCGCCGCAACGAACACCGGGGAGCTGTTTTTT.

The sample holds a few counts of this clonotype. The chain links TRBV18 to TRBJ2-3, with 7 bases matching TRBD1. The junction had 9 bases not matched to a gene; V was cut back by 3 bases and J by 3 bases. Germline CDR1 and CDR2: KGHSH and LQKENI. This CDR3 is 16 amino acids long. DNA of the CDR3: TGTGCCAGCTCACCCGCAGGGGGAATTAAGACAGATACGCAGTATTTT. Its translation is CASSPAGGIKTDTQYF.

Relative to its sample, this clonotype is medium-sized (0.01 to 0.1%). The chain joins TRBV2 to TRBJ2-1; D unclear. This CDR3 comprises 11 residues. Trimming stripped 5 bases from V and 9 bases from J, with 8 bases between. Germline CDR1 and CDR2: SNHLY and FYNNEI. Written as DNA, the CDR3 is TGTGCCAGCAGTCTAGAGGCTGAGCAGTTCTTC. Encoded protein: CASSLEAEQFF.

The chain links TRBV6-1 to TRBJ2-5; D remains unclear. The ends were cut back, 7 bases at V and 7 bases at J, with 13 bases in the middle. The CDR3 loop spans 12 amino acids. Germline V CDR1 and CDR2: MNHNS, SASEGT. Here the CDR3 DNA reads TGTGCCAGCACCATGGTTCCAGCGACCCAGTACTTC. This sequence encodes CASTMVPATQYF.

The table lists this clonotype with many counts. The genes are TRBV19 and TRBJ2-1; 7 bases line up with TRBD2. The CDR3 sequence is 14 residues long. Unmatched junction bases numbered 4, after V lost 4 bases and J lost 4 bases. Germline CDR1 and CDR2: LNHDA and SQIVND (reference sequence). CDR3 sequence: CASSSGGLYNEQFF. Here the CDR3 DNA reads TGTGCCAGTAGTAGCGGGGGTCTATACAATGAGCAGTTCTTC.

Ten or more counts support this clonotype. This chain links TRBV18 with TRBJ2-3; 9 bases align to TRBD1. This CDR3 is built from 16 residues. Germline CDR1 reads KGHSH; CDR2 reads LQKENI. The trim removed 4 bases at V and 2 bases at J, leaving 7 bases unmatched. The CDR3 here is CASSLHRGRDTDTQYF. The CDR3 nucleotides read TGTGCCAGCTCACTTCACAGGGGGCGAGACACAGATACGCAGTATTTT.

Many counts were recorded for this clonotype. The chain combines TRBV5-1 with TRBJ2-1; D tentatively fits TRBD1 or TRBD2 (5 bases each). The germline V gene has CDR1 SGHRS and CDR2 YFSETQ. V was trimmed by 4 bases and J by 2 bases, leaving 13 bases between them. The CDR3 sequence is 15 residues long. The CDR3 DNA is TGCGCCAGCAGCCTGCAGGGAGACCCCTACAATGAGCAGTTCTTC. It encodes CASSLQGDPYNEQFF.

There are many counts of this clonotype. CDR3 bases: TGTGCCAGCAGGACGACTAGCGGGAGGGCCGGGGAGCTGTTTTTT. This sequence encodes CASRTTSGRAGELFF. The chain recombines TRBV2 with TRBJ2-2; 14 nucleotides agree with TRBD2. Per the germline V gene, CDR1 is SNHLY and CDR2 is FYNNEI. The CDR3 sequence is 15 residues long. Trimming took 6 bases from V and 6 from J; bases not matched to a gene: 3. Full variable domain (remainder filled in from reference TRBV2 and TRBJ2-2): EPEVTQTPSHQVTQMGQEVILRCVPISNHLYFYWYRQILGQKVEFLVSFYNNEISEKSEIFDDQFSVERPDGSNFTLKIRSTKLEDSAMYFCASRTTSGRAGELFFGEGSRLTVL.

This clonotype was picked up many times. The chain links TRBV20-1 to TRBJ2-3; TRBD2 agrees at 14 bases. The CDR3 has 16 residues. The V gene end was trimmed by 2 bases and the J gene end by 2 bases; junction bases not matched to a gene: 3. Germline CDR1 and CDR2: DFQATT and SNEGSKA (reference sequence). The CDR3 reads CSARRLAGGFTDTQYF. The DNA of the CDR3 is TGCAGTGCTAGAAGACTAGCGGGAGGGTTCACAGATACGCAGTATTTT.

Ten or more counts support this clonotype. The chain has TRBV9 and TRBJ1-2; 10 bases fit TRBD1. This CDR3 is 17 amino acids long. Germline V lookup: CDR1 SGDLS, CDR2 YYNGEE. V gave up 4 bases and J gave up 4 bases; unmatched junction bases: 13. The CDR3 protein is CASSIGTGAGSGYGYTF. The CDR3 DNA follows: TGTGCCAGCAGCATTGGGACAGGGGCGGGGAGCGGCTATGGCTACACCTTC. The entire variable domain, with the rest obtained from reference TRBV9 and TRBJ1-2, is as follows: DSGVTQTPKHLITATGQRVTLRCSPRSGDLSVYWYQQSLDQGLQFLIQYYNGEERAKGNILERFSAQQFPDLHSELNLSSLELGDSALYFCASSIGTGAGSGYGYTFGSGTRLTVV.

This clonotype was detected many times. J is TRBJ2-7 and V is TRBV4-2; 8 bases are shared with TRBD2. The CDR3 is made up of 15 amino acids. V shed 1 base, J shed 3 bases, and the junction held 5 bases outside the gene matches. Germline CDR1 LGHNA, CDR2 YNFKEQ. The CDR3 DNA sequence: TGTGCCAGCAGCCAAGCGACTAGCGTAAACTACGAGCAGTACTTC. Its translation is CASSQATSVNYEQYF.

The sample holds many counts of this clonotype. V and J are TRBV9 and TRBJ2-2; D is possibly TRBD2 (6 bases). The V end was cut by 2 bases, the J end by 1 base, with 12 bases between. This CDR3 region has 16 residues. Germline V gene lookup returns CDR1 SGDLS and CDR2 YYNGEE. The CDR3 nucleotides read TGTGCCAGCAGCGTGAAGGGGAGGCGGAACACCGGGGAGCTGTTTTTT. Its translation: CASSVKGRRNTGELFF.